The present T cell receptor (beta chain) was sequenced within a study of T cell repertoires in aging, cancer and after chemotherapy. Amplification of TCR beta used genomic DNA extracted from peripheral blood. A mixed TRB-A/B primer pool amplified rearranged TRB by multiplex touch-down PCR. TCRdb re-called the multiplex PCR reads with MiXCR, one entry per CDR3 protein. The sample consists of approximately 1,700 distinct CDR3 sequences, just over 35% of them appearing once. This sequence originates from a human donor with a solid tumor. Material for sequencing was blood.

The CDR3 sequence is CASRMAASGNTIYF. The CDR3 coding sequence is TGTGCCAGCAGGATGGCAGCCTCTGGAAACACCATATATTTT. V and J are TRBV12-3 or TRBV12-4 and TRBJ1-3; no definite D call. The V end was cut by 6 bases, the J end by 0 bases, with 9 bases between. The CDR3 has 14 amino acids.